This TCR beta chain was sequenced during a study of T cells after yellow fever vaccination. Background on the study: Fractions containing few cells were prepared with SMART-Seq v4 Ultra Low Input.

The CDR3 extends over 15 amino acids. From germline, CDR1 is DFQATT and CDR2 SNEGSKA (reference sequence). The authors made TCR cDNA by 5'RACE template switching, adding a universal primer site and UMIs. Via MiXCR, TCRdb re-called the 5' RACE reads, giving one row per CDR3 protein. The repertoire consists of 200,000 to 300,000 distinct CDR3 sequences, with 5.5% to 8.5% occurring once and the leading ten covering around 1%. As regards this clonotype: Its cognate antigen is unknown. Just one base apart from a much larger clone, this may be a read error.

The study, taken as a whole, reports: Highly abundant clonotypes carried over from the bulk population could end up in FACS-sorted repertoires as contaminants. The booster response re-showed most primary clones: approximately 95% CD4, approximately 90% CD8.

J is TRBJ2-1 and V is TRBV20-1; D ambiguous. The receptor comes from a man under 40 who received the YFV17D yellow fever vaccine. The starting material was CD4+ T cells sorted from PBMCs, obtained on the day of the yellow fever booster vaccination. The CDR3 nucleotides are TGCATTGCTAGAGATACGAAGAGCTCCTACAATGAGCAGTTCTTC. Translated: CIARDTKSSYNEQFF.